These 15 T cell receptor beta chains share one sample of origin, sequenced in a study of T cells in Graves' hyperthyroidism and ophthalmopathy. Amplification targeted TCR beta CDR3 regions from RNA transcripts. HTBI primers were used for first-round RT-PCR of the TCR CDR3. TCRdb re-analysed the multiplex PCR reads in MiXCR, keeping a single row per CDR3 protein. This table has about 710,000 distinct CDR3 sequences, about a sixth appearing once. Sequencing was done on a sample of blood. Receptors originate from a man in his late teens or twenties with Graves' hyperthyroidism.

The sample holds many counts of this clonotype. The chain combines TRBV5-1 with TRBJ2-1, with D perhaps matching TRBD1 or TRBD2 (5 bases each). The ends were cut back, 4 bases at V and 8 bases at J, with 19 bases in the middle. This CDR3 spans 15 amino acids. CDR1 and CDR2 (germline): SGHRS, YFSETQ. The CDR3 region is CASSKNAYQGHEQFF. The CDR3 region has the DNA TGCGCCAGCAGCAAGAATGCGTATCAGGGACATGAGCAGTTCTTC. The complete variable domain, with remaining parts taken from reference TRBV5-1 and TRBJ2-1, reads KAGVTQTPRYLIKTRGQQVTLSCSPISGHRSVSWYQQTPGQGLQFLFEYFSETQRNKGNFPGRFSGRQFSNSRSEMNVSTLELGDSALYLCASSKNAYQGHEQFFGPGTRLTVL.

At least ten counts were recorded for this clonotype. The rearrangement joins TRBV13 to TRBJ2-7; the match to TRBD2 covers 10 bases. CDR3 length: 14 residues. V gave up 4 bases and J gave up 5 bases; unmatched junction bases: 5. The germline gives CDR1 PRHDT, CDR2 FYEKMQ (reference sequence). The CDR3 nucleotides read TGTGCCAGCAGCTACCTAGCGGGAGTTGACGAGCAGTACTTC. This gives the protein CASSYLAGVDEQYF.

Many counts were recorded for this clonotype. The genes are TRBV12-3 or TRBV12-4 and TRBJ2-7, with D perhaps TRBD2 (5 bases). There are 15 residues in the CDR3. Trimming cost V 6 bases and J 3 bases, with 18 bases left between them. Written as DNA, the CDR3 is TGTGCCAGCAGGGGATCCGGGAAAAGCGTCTACGAGCAGTACTTC. Protein: CASRGSGKSVYEQYF.

The sample holds many counts of this clonotype. CDR3 loop: CSARDGTGREKLFF. CDR3 in DNA: TGCAGTGCTAGAGATGGAACAGGGCGAGAAAAACTGTTTTTT. This chain links TRBV20-1 with TRBJ1-4; the D gene is possibly TRBD1 (6 bases). The CDR3 is 14 residues long. Germline V gene data show CDR1 as DFQATT and CDR2 as SNEGSKA (reference sequence). V gave up 0 bases and J gave up 8 bases, with 13 bases separating them.

This clonotype has at least ten counts. The chain carries TRBV30 and TRBJ1-2; 7 bases map to TRBD1. Germline CDR1 GTSNPN, CDR2 SVGIG (reference sequence). This CDR3 has 13 amino acids. V was pared by 1 base and J by 4 bases, with 3 bases of the junction left unmatched. In DNA form, the CDR3 reads TGTGCCTGGAGTGCGACAGGGACCTATGGCTACACCTTC. This translates into CAWSATGTYGYTF.

Concerning this clonotype itself: Just one base apart from a much larger clone, this may be a read error. The chain is built from TRBV10-2 and TRBJ2-1, with TRBD2 as a possible D gene (5 bases). The CDR3 is 14 amino acids. The V gene's germline CDR1 is WSHSY and CDR2 SAAADI. The CDR3 sequence is CASRTGNSYNEQFF. Here the CDR3 DNA reads TGTGCCAGCAGAACGGGGAACTCCTACAATGAGCAGTTCTTC.

V gene TRBV7-2 combines with J gene TRBJ1-5; maybe TRBD1 (6 bases). CDR1 and CDR2 from the germline V gene are SGHTA and FQGNSA. V dropped 1 base and J dropped 5 bases, with 9 bases sitting between them. The CDR3 contains 14 residues. CDR3 sequence: CASSLVAGDQPQHF. The CDR3 DNA is TGTGCCAGCAGCTTAGTGGCAGGGGATCAGCCCCAGCATTTT.

This clonotype was observed many times. CDR3 residues: CASARDSAYNEQFF. The CDR3 coding sequence is TGTGCTAGTGCCCGGGACAGTGCCTACAATGAGCAGTTCTTC. The rearrangement uses TRBV12-5 and TRBJ2-1; the match to TRBD1 covers 7 bases. The CDR3 covers 14 residues. V gave up 7 bases and J gave up 2 bases; unmatched junction bases: 5. From germline, CDR1 is LGHNT and CDR2 FRNRAP.

V usage is TRBV11-2 and J usage is TRBJ2-3; D not certain. Per the germline V gene, CDR1 is SGHAT and CDR2 is FQNNGV. V lost 0 bases and J lost 4, with 8 bases in between. The CDR3 runs 14 residues. The CDR3 protein is CASSLDSSSDTQYF. The CDR3 DNA sequence: TGTGCCAGCAGCTTAGATAGCAGCTCAGATACGCAGTATTTT.

The chain joins TRBV9 to TRBJ2-3; 7 bases line up with TRBD2. V lost 4 bases to trimming and J lost 4 bases; unmatched junction nucleotides: 9. This CDR3 comprises 15 residues. Germline-derived CDR1 and CDR2 are SGDLS and YYNGEE. The CDR3: CASSRAGTGADTQYF. The CDR3 nucleotides are TGTGCCAGCAGCCGAGCGGGGACGGGCGCAGATACGCAGTATTTT.

This clonotype was counted many times. The chain is built from TRBV6-1 and TRBJ2-7; D ambiguous. The CDR3 is 15 amino acids. Germline V gene data show CDR1 as MNHNS and CDR2 as SASEGT. The V gene lost 6 bases and the J gene lost 3 bases, with 18 bases spanning the gap. The CDR3 DNA reads TGTGCCAGCAGACCAGCGTACGGATGGCGCTACGAGCAGTACTTC. This translates into CASRPAYGWRYEQYF.

This clonotype has more than one count but fewer than ten. The gene calls are TRBV27 and TRBJ2-1; the D gene is possibly TRBD1 (6 bases). CDR1 and CDR2 from the germline V gene are MNHEY and SMNVEV (reference sequence). The germline V and J ends were trimmed by 2 bases and 8 bases, with 13 bases remaining between them. The CDR3 totals 14 residues. Here the CDR3 DNA reads TGTGCCAGCAGTTTAAAATTTCCAGGGGATGAGCAGTTCTTC. Translated: CASSLKFPGDEQFF.

The chain links TRBV5-4 to TRBJ1-2; no firm D call. Trimming stripped 0 bases from V and 4 bases from J, with 7 bases between. This CDR3 comprises 13 residues. From germline, CDR1 is SGHNT and CDR2 YYREEE (reference sequence). CDR3 coding DNA: TGTGCCAGCAGCTTGGAGGAATTCTATGGCTACACCTTC. This codes for CASSLEEFYGYTF. Full variable domain (rest looked up from reference TRBV5-4 and TRBJ1-2): ETGVTQSPTHLIKTRGQQVTLRCSSQSGHNTVSWYQQALGQGPQFIFQYYREEENGRGNFPPRFSGLQFPNYSSELNVNALELDDSALYLCASSLEEFYGYTFGSGTRLTVV.

V gene TRBV7-9 combines with J gene TRBJ2-1; D may match TRBD1 or TRBD2 (7 bases each). Trimming stripped 11 bases from V and 4 bases from J, with 21 bases between. Germline V gives CDR1 SEHNR, CDR2 FQNEAQ (reference sequence). This CDR3 has 15 residues. CDR3 in amino acids: CAAREGRGRYNEQFF. CDR3 sequence (DNA): TGTGCCGCGAGAGAGGGGAGGGGGCGTTACAATGAGCAGTTCTTC.

This clonotype was counted only a few times. This sequence joins TRBV7-9 and TRBJ2-2; unclear D gene. The germline V and J ends were trimmed by 5 bases and 2 bases, with 12 bases remaining between them. CDR1 and CDR2 from the germline V gene are SEHNR and FQNEAQ (reference sequence). This CDR3 comprises 15 residues. The CDR3 DNA reads TGTGCCAGCAGCGAATCATGGCCAAACACCGGGGAGCTGTTTTTT. Protein: CASSESWPNTGELFF.